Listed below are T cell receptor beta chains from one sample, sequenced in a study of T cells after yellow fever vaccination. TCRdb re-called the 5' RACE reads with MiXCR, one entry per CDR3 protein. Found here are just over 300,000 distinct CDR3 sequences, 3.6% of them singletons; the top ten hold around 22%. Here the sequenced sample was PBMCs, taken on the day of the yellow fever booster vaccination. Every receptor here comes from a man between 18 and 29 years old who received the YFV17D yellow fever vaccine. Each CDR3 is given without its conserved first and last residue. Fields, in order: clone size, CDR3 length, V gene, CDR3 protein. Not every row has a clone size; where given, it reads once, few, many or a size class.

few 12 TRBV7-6 ASSRMTGNTEAF
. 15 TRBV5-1 ASSLFGDPNAEETQY
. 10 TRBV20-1 SGSSRNTEAF
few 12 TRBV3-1 ASSISVNTGELF
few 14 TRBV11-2 ASSSSGTSRPGELF
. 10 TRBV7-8 ATAGGGETQY
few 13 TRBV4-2 ASSQGGGSYNEQF
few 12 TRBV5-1 ASSPSIMNTEAF
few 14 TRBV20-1 SASPPETARADTQY
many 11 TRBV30 AWSVLASGGQF
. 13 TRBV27 ASSLSTGQGTEAF
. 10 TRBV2 ASTNLRETQY
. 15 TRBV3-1 ASSQSLTGQGNQPQH
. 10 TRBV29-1 SVDRGIYGYT
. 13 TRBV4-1 ASSPHFGRTDTQY
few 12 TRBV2 ASRPRGGNTEAF
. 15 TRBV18 ASSPQAGESSGNTIY
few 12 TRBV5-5 ASIRQGGGETQY
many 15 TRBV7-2 ASEYTLGEGSGYEQY
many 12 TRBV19 ATATGALSYEQY
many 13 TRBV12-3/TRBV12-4 ASSKGLAGRYEQF
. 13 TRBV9 ASSVGGGYNEKLF
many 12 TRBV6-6 ASSFGTSQETQY
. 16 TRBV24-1 ATSDLNGTGYMRTEAF
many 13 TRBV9 ASSVVGSSYNEQF
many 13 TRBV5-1 ASSLVGYPHNEQF
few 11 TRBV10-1 ATPGGQGYGYT
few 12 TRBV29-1 SVEQGEGTGELF
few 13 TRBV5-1 ASSSRLAGVYEQY
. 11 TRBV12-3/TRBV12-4 ASTLTATYEQY
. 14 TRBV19 ASRRMGRVSYNEQF
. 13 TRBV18 ASSPPGTLNNEQF
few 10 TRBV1 TSSHGYSPLH
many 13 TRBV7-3 ASSLDRTTPNEQF
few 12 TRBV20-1 SASSRDRVNEQY
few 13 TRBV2 ASSDPGQLEETQY
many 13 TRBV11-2 ASSLPLGQAGTQY
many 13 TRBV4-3 ASSQDGGRGQPQH
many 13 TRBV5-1 ASSLPSGVTDTQY
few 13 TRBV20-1 SARDPEVRGSPLH